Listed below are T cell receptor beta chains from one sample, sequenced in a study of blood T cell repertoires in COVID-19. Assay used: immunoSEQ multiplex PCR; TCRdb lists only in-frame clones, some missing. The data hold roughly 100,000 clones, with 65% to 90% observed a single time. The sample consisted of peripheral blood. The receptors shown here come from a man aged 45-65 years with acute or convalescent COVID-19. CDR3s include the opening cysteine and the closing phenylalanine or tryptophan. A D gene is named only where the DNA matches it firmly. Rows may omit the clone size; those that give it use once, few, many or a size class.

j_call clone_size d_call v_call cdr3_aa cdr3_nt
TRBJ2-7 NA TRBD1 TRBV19 CASRDRVYEQYF TGTGCCAGCCGGGACAGAGTCTACGAGCAGTACTTC
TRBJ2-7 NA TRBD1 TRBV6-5 CASSYGTGGGYEQYF TGTGCCAGCAGTTATGGGACAGGGGGCGGCTACGAGCAGTACTTC
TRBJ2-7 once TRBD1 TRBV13 CASSPRDRGYEQYF TGTGCCAGCAGCCCACGGGACAGAGGTTACGAGCAGTACTTC
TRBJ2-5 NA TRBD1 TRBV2 CASRLRGPETQYF TGTGCCAGCAGACTCAGGGGGCCAGAGACCCAGTACTTC
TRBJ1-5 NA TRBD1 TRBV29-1 CSVGTGDNQPQHF TGCAGCGTCGGGACAGGGGACAATCAGCCCCAGCATTTT
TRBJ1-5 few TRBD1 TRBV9 CASSAGTADQPQHF TGTGCCAGCAGCGCCGGGACAGCGGATCAGCCCCAGCATTTT
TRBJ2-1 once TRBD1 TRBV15 CATSRDRQGYNEQFF TGTGCCACCAGCAGAGACCGACAGGGCTACAATGAGCAGTTCTTC
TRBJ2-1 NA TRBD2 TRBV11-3 CASSFASGGAHEQFF TGTGCCAGCAGCTTTGCTAGCGGGGGGGCACATGAGCAGTTCTTC
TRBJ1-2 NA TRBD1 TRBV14 CASSQRPGQGRGGNYGYTF TGTGCCAGCAGCCAGAGACCGGGACAGGGGCGCGGGGGGAACTATGGCTACACCTTC
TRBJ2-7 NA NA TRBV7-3 CASSFRGQGYEQYF TGTGCCAGCAGCTTCCGGGGCCAGGGGTACGAGCAGTACTTC
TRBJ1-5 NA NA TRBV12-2 CASRLRRFGGYQPQHF TGTGCAAGTCGCTTAAGAAGGTTTGGAGGGTACCAGCCCCAGCATTTT
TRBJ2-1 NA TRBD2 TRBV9 CASSPRPGGLDEQFF TGTGCCAGCAGCCCCCGCCCGGGGGGGCTTGATGAGCAGTTCTTC
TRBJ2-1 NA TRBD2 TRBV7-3 CASSLRLAGGLNEQFF TGTGCCAGCAGCCTCAGACTAGCGGGGGGGCTAAATGAGCAGTTCTTC
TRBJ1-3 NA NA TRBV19 CASSARQGFSGNTIYF TGTGCCAGTAGTGCACGTCAGGGTTTCTCTGGAAACACCATATATTTT
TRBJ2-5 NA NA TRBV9 CASSVGGSLETQYF TGTGCCAGCAGCGTAGGAGGTAGCTTGGAGACCCAGTACTTC
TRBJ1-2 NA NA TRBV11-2 CASSLTWRVMDGYTF TGTGCCAGCAGCTTAACGTGGCGGGTAATGGATGGCTACACCTTC
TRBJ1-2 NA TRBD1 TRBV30 CAWSRDRHGYTF TGTGCCTGGAGTCGGGACAGACATGGCTACACCTTC
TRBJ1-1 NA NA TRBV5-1 CASSLQENTEAFF TGCGCCAGCAGCTTACAGGAGAACACTGAAGCTTTCTTT
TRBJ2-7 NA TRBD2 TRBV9 CASSGGGKTSGTYEQYF TGTGCCAGCAGCGGAGGGGGGAAGACTAGCGGAACCTACGAGCAGTACTTC
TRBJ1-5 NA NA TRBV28 CASSLSSRSNQPQHF TGTGCCAGCAGTTTGTCGTCCAGGAGCAATCAGCCCCAGCATTTT
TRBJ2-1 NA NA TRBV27 CASSFYGLDDDNEQFF TGTGCCAGCAGTTTCTATGGACTGGACGACGACAATGAGCAGTTCTTC
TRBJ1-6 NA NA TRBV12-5 CASGLVPKFDSTYSPLHF TGTGCTAGTGGTTTGGTCCCCAAATTTGACAGTACTTATTCACCCCTCCACTTT
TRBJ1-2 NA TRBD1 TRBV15 CATSSHRGTNYGYTF TGTGCCACCAGCTCCCACAGGGGAACTAACTATGGCTACACCTTC
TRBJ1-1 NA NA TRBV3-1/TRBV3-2 CASSPRGTEAFF TGTGCCAGCAGCCCTAGGGGCACTGAAGCTTTCTTT
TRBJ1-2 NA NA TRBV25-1 CASSAGALNNYGYTF TGTGCCAGCAGTGCAGGGGCCTTAAATAACTATGGCTACACCTTC
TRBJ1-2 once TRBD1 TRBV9 CASSGTGTGKLYTF TGTGCCAGCAGCGGCACCGGGACAGGGAAATTGTACACCTTC
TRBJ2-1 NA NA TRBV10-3 CAISDLGGAGEQFF TGTGCCATCAGTGACCTTGGGGGGGCGGGTGAGCAGTTCTTC
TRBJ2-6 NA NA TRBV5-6 CASSGTHVLTF TGTGCCAGCAGTGGGACACACGTCCTGACTTTC
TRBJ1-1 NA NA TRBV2 CASRYAEGNEAFF TGTGCCAGCCGGTACGCGGAAGGTAATGAAGCTTTCTTT
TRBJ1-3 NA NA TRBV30 CAWTVIDTIYF TGTGCCTGGACCGTAATTGACACCATATATTTT
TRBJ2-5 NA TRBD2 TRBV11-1 CASSPDPGTSGETQYF TGTGCCAGCAGCCCGGACCCTGGGACTAGCGGGGAGACCCAGTACTTC
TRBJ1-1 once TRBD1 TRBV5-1 CASSLGTGPNTEAFF TGCGCCAGCAGCTTGGGGACAGGGCCGAACACTGAAGCTTTCTTT
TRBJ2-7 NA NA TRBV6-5 CASSRGHEQYF TGTGCCAGCAGCAGGGGTCACGAGCAGTACTTC
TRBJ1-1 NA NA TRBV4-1 CASSLSTGMNTEAFF TGCGCCAGCAGCCTTTCGACAGGCATGAACACTGAAGCTTTCTTT
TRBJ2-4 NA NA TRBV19 CASSIRLQNIQYF TGTGCCAGTAGTATCCGACTACAAAACATTCAGTACTTC
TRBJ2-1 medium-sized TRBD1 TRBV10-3 CAISAPTGNSYNEQFF TGTGCCATCAGTGCCCCGACAGGGAATTCCTACAATGAGCAGTTCTTC
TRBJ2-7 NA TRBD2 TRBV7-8 CASSSLAGTTYEQYF TGTGCCAGCAGCTCACTAGCGGGAACTACCTACGAGCAGTACTTC
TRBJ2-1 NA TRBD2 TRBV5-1 CASSLVLAGDNEQFF TGCGCCAGCAGCTTGGTTCTAGCGGGGGACAATGAGCAGTTCTTC
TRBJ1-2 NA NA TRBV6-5 CASDSPGNHYGYTF TGTGCCAGCGACTCACCAGGGAATCACTATGGCTACACCTTC
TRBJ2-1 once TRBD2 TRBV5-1 CASSSGGAYNEQFF TGCGCCAGCAGTTCGGGAGGGGCCTACAATGAGCAGTTCTTC
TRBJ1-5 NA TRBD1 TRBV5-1 CASSSDPQGAGKGAQHF TGCGCCAGCAGCTCAGACCCACAGGGGGCCGGTAAGGGGGCCCAGCATTTT
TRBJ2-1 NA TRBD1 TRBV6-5 CASSKGAYEQFF TGTGCCAGCAGCAAGGGGGCCTATGAGCAGTTCTTC
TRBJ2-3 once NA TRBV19 CASSIESAATQYF TGTGCCAGTAGTATAGAATCGGCGGCCACGCAGTATTTT
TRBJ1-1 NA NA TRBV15 CATSRDAAANTEAFF TGTGCCACCAGCAGAGACGCGGCTGCGAACACTGAAGCTTTCTTT
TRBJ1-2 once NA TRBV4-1 CASSQTLQDPSGYTF TGCGCCAGCAGCCAGACACTACAGGACCCCAGTGGCTACACCTTC
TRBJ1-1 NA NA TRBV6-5 CASSSQGHTEAFF TGTGCCAGCAGTTCCCAGGGGCACACTGAAGCTTTCTTT
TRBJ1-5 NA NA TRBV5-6 CASSLGAGASGPQHF TGTGCCAGCAGCTTGGGAGCCGGAGCTTCGGGGCCCCAGCATTTT
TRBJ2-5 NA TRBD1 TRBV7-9 CASSLQGVQETQYF TGTGCCAGCAGCTTACAGGGGGTTCAAGAGACCCAGTACTTC
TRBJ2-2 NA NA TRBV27 CASSIQGADTGELFF TGTGCCAGCAGTATACAGGGAGCGGACACCGGGGAGCTGTTTTTT
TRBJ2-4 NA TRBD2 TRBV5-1 CASSSKGTSGGRDIQYF TGCGCCAGCAGCAGTAAAGGGACTAGCGGGGGTAGGGACATTCAGTACTTC
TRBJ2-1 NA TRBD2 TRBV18 CASSRGLAGGRDEQFF TGTGCCAGCTCACGCGGACTAGCGGGGGGCAGGGATGAGCAGTTCTTC
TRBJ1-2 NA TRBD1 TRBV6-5 CASSFGRGQSGYTF TGTGCCAGCAGTTTTGGAAGGGGGCAGAGTGGCTACACCTTC
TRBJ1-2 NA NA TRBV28 CASIRSENSQMSDGYTF TGTGCCAGCATTAGATCGGAGAACTCTCAGATGAGCGATGGCTACACCTTC